What follows are 17 T cell receptor beta chains derived from one specimen sequenced in a study of CD8 T cell repertoires and HIV-1 epitope variants. Assay used: immunoSEQ multiplex PCR; TCRdb lists only in-frame clones, some missing. The sample carries 5,000 or so clones, approximately 71% recorded once. Their antigen targets remain unknown. Sequenced input: cultured CD8+ T cells derived from PBMCs. The origin of the receptors is a male donor with HIV.

The table lists this clone with a few counts. V is TRBV4-2 and J is TRBJ2-2, with D perhaps matching TRBD1 (5 bases). The V end was cut by 4 bases, the J end by 1 base, with 7 bases between. This CDR3 region has 14 residues. Germline-derived CDR1 and CDR2 are LGHNA and YNFKEQ. CDR3 in amino acids: CASSPDRNTGELFF. The DNA for the CDR3 is TGTGCCAGCAGCCCCGACAGGAACACCGGGGAGCTGTTTTTT.

CDR3 in amino acids: CASSQDQNTDTQYF. For the CDR3, the DNA is TGCGCCAGCAGCCAAGACCAGAACACAGATACGCAGTATTTT. The V gene is TRBV4-1, the J gene TRBJ2-3; D is undetermined. CDR1 is MGHRA and CDR2 is YSYEKL in the germline V gene. This CDR3 comprises 14 residues. V lost 0 bases and J lost 2, with 6 bases in between.

The chain links TRBV5-6 to TRBJ2-7; D might be TRBD2 (5 bases). This CDR3 is 16 amino acids long. Germline lookup yields CDR1 SGHDT and CDR2 YYEEEE. Trimming removed 0 bases at V and 4 bases at J, with 17 bases between. The CDR3: CASSLGPSLGDYEQYF. For the CDR3, the DNA is TGTGCCAGCAGCTTGGGGCCTTCTTTGGGAGATTACGAGCAGTACTTC.

On this clone: Mismatch with germline at one junction end may stem from a read error. In DNA, the CDR3 is TGTGCCAGCAGCGAAGGACAGGGTAATGAAAAGCTGTTTTTT. Its protein is CASSEGQGNEKLFF. The chain employs TRBV9 and TRBJ1-4, with 8 bases fitting TRBD1. The CDR3 length is 14 residues. Germline V gene lookup returns CDR1 SGDLS and CDR2 YYNGEE.

This sequence joins TRBV5-4 and TRBJ1-6; weak D call: TRBD1 (5 bases). Trimming stripped 4 bases from V and 4 bases from J, with 12 bases between. This CDR3 has 15 amino acids. Looked up from germline, CDR1 is SGHNT and CDR2 is YYREEE (reference sequence). Written as DNA, the CDR3 is TGTGCCAGCAGCAGGGAGACAGAGTATAATTCACCCCTCCACTTT. It yields the protein CASSRETEYNSPLHF.

This clone was picked up a small number of times. The gene calls are TRBV10-1 and TRBJ2-7; D is ambiguous. V was shortened by 2 bases and J by 3 bases, with 5 bases between the two germline ends. This CDR3 has 12 amino acids. Germline V lookup: CDR1 WNHNN, CDR2 SYGVQD (reference sequence). The CDR3 sequence: CASSETGYEQYF. The CDR3, as DNA: TGCGCCAGCAGTGAGACGGGCTACGAGCAGTACTTC.

This chain uses TRBV7-2 with TRBJ1-2; D unclear. CDR1 SGHTA and CDR2 FQGNSA come from the germline V gene. Trimming removed 5 bases from V and 3 bases from J, with 13 bases in between. The CDR3 is 14 residues long. The CDR3 loop reads CASSPNGNDYGYTF. The CDR3 bases are TGTGCCAGCAGCCCAAATGGGAATGACTATGGCTACACCTTC.

The CDR3 reads CAISESAGDLGETQYF. The DNA of the CDR3 is TGTGCCATCAGTGAGTCGGCGGGGGACCTGGGAGAGACCCAGTACTTC. The gene calls are TRBV10-3 and TRBJ2-5, with TRBD2 matching over 7 bases. CDR1 is ENHRY and CDR2 is SYGVKD in the germline V gene. V shed 0 bases and J 4 bases; nucleotides not matched to a gene: 8. The CDR3 is 16 amino acids.

This clone was seen more than once but under ten times. The chain uses TRBV19 and TRBJ2-7; TRBD2 matches 9 bases. The CDR3 length is 15 residues. Germline lookup yields CDR1 LNHDA and CDR2 SQIVND (reference sequence). The J segment lost 2 bases and the V segment lost 5 bases, leaving 7 bases of the junction unmatched. The CDR3 DNA reads as TGTGCCAGTAGTCCGGGGCTAGCGGGGACCTACGAGCAGTACTTC. Its translation: CASSPGLAGTYEQYF.

This chain uses TRBV7-6 with TRBJ2-5; 8 bases line up with TRBD1. The CDR3 totals 14 residues. In germline, CDR1 is SGHVS, CDR2 FNYEAQ. Trimming removed 5 bases from V and 5 bases from J; junction bases left unmatched: 7. The chain's CDR3 is CASSTRTGWETQYF. CDR3 nucleotide sequence: TGTGCCAGCAGCACCCGGACAGGGTGGGAGACCCAGTACTTC.

V and J are TRBV10-3 and TRBJ2-1, with 7 bases lining up with TRBD1. Germline CDR1 reads ENHRY; CDR2 reads SYGVKD. Losses at the gene ends were 2 bases for V and 10 bases for J; bases not matched to a gene: 8. CDR3 length: 14 amino acids. CDR3 in amino acids: CAISEGQGEPEQFF. The CDR3 DNA is TGTGCCATCAGTGAGGGCCAGGGGGAGCCCGAGCAGTTCTTC.

Judged by abundance, this clone is large (0.1 to 1%). V usage is TRBV25-1 and J usage is TRBJ2-2; 7 bases align to TRBD1. The CDR3 runs to 14 residues. CDR1 is MGHDK and CDR2 is SYGVNS in the germline V gene. With V trimmed by 3 bases and J by 4 bases, 2 bases remained unmatched. The CDR3 DNA reads as TGTGCCAGCAGTGACGGGACAGCCACCGGGGAGCTGTTTTTT. Its translation is CASSDGTATGELFF.

This CDR3 reads CATRRTNEKLFF. The CDR3 DNA reads TGTGCTACCAGGCGGACTAATGAAAAACTGTTTTTT. V and J are TRBV27 and TRBJ1-4, with D unclear. CDR3 length: 12 amino acids. The germline gives CDR1 MNHEY, CDR2 SMNVEV (reference sequence).

This clone showed up just a few times. Distinct nucleotide sequences in the sample also encode this CDR3. V and J are TRBV5-1 and TRBJ2-1, with a weak D call TRBD2 (5 bases). CDR1 SGHRS and CDR2 YFSETQ come from the germline V gene. There are 15 residues in the CDR3. V shed 0 bases and J shed 9 bases, with 16 bases lying between them. In nucleotides, the CDR3 is TGCGCCAGCAGCTTGGGTTCCGCTAGCCGGGGTGAGCAGTTCTTC. The encoded protein is CASSLGSASRGEQFF.

V and J are TRBV4-3 and TRBJ1-6, with TRBD1 as a possible D gene (5 bases). The CDR3 spans 15 residues. Trimming took off 0 bases at V and 8 bases at J, with 11 bases between the two ends. Germline V gives CDR1 LGHNA, CDR2 YSLEER. The CDR3, as DNA: TGCGCCAGCAGCCAAGACAGGGCCAGTGATTCACCCCTCCACTTT. This gives the protein CASSQDRASDSPLHF.

V usage is TRBV7-9 and J usage is TRBJ1-5; perhaps TRBD1 as D (6 bases). V was cut by 3 bases and J by 7 bases, with 16 bases left in between. The CDR3 is 15 residues long. Germline assignment: CDR1 SEHNR and CDR2 FQNEAQ (reference sequence). The CDR3 loop reads CASSLDGGRDQPQHF. In DNA, the CDR3 is TGTGCCAGCAGCTTGGATGGGGGCCGAGACCAGCCCCAGCATTTT.

Notes on this clone: A read error may produce the germline difference seen at one junction end. The chain recombines TRBV7-9 with TRBJ1-3; D is perhaps TRBD1 (5 bases). The CDR3 runs to 15 residues. Germline assignment: CDR1 SEHNR and CDR2 FQNEAQ (reference sequence). CDR3 DNA: TGTGCCAGTAGCTTTGGCCAGGGCTCTGGAAACACCATATATTTT. This encodes CASSFGQGSGNTIYF.